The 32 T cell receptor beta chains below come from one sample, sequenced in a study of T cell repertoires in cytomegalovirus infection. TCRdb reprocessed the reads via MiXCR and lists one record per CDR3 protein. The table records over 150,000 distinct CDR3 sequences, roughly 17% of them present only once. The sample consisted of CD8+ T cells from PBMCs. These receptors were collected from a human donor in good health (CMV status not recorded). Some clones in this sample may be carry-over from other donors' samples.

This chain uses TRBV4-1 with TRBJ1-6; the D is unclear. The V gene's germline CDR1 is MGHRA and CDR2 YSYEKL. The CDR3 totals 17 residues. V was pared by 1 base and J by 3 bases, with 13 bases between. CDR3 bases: TGCGCCAGCAGCCAAGCGGACGGACGAGACTATAATTCACCCCTCCACTTT. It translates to CASSQADGRDYNSPLHF.

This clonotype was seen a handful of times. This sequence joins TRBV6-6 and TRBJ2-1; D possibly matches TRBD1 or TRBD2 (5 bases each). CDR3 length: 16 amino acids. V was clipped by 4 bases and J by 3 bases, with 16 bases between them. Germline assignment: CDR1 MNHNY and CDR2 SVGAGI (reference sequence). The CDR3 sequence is CASSLGVQRGYNEQFF. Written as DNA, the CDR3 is TGTGCCAGCAGTTTGGGCGTCCAGAGGGGCTACAATGAGCAGTTCTTC.

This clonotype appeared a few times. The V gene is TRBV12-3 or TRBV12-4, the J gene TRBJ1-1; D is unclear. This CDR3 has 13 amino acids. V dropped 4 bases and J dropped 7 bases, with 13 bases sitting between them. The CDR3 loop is CASSYLLRDEAFF. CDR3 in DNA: TGTGCCAGCAGTTACCTCTTGAGGGATGAAGCTTTCTTT.

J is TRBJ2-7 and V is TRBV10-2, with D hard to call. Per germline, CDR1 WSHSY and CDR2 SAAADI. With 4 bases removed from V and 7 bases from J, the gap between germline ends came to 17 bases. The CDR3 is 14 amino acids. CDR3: CASSARDSAREQYF. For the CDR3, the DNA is TGCGCCAGCAGTGCAAGAGACTCAGCCCGAGAGCAGTACTTC.

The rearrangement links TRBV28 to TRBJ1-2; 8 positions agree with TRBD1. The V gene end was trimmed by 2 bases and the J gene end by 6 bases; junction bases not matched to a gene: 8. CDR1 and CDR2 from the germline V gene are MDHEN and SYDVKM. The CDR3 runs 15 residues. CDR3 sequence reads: CASSLVFGQGNGYTF. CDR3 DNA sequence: TGTGCCAGCAGTTTAGTTTTTGGACAGGGCAATGGCTACACCTTC.

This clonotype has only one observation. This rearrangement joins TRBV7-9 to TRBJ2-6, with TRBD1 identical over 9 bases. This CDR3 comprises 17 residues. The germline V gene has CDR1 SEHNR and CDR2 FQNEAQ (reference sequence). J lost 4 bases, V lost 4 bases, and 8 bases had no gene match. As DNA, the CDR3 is TGTGCCAGCAGCTCGGACAGGGGACCCACAGGGGCCAACGTCCTGACTTTC. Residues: CASSSDRGPTGANVLTF.

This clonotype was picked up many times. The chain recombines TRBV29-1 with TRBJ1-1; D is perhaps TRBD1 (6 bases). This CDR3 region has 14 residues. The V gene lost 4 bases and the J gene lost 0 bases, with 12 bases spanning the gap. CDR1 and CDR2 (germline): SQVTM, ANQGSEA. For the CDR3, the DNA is TGCAGCGTTGGTGACAGGCCTATGAACACTGAAGCTTTCTTT. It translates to CSVGDRPMNTEAFF.

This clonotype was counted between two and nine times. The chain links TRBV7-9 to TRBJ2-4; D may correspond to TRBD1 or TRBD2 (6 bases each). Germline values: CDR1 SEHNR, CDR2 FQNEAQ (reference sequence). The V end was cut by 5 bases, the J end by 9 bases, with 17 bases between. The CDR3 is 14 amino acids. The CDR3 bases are TGTGCCAGCAGCCCCGGGGGCGGTCGGGGCATTCAGTACTTC. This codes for CASSPGGGRGIQYF.

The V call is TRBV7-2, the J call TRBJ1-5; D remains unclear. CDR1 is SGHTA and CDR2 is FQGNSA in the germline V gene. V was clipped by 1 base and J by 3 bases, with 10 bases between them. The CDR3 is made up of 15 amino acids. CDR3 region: CASSLEPYNNQPQHF. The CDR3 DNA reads TGTGCCAGCAGCTTAGAGCCCTATAACAATCAGCCCCAGCATTTT.

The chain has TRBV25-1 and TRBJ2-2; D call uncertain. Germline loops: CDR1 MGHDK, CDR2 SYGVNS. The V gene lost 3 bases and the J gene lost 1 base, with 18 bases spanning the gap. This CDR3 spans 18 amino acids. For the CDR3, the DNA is TGTGCCAGCAGTGACGAGGACCTTCGCCTATTGAACACCGGGGAGCTGTTTTTT. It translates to CASSDEDLRLLNTGELFF.

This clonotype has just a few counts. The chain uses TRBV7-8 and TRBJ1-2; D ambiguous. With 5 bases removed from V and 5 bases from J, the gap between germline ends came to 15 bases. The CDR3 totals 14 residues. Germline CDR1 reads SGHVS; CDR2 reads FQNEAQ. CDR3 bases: TGTGCCAGCAGCCCCAGTGGACGGCTATATGGCTACACCTTC. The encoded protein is CASSPSGRLYGYTF.

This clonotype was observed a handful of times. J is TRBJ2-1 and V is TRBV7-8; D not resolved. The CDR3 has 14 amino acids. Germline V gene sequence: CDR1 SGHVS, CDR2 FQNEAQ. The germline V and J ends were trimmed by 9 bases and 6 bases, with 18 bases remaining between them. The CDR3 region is CASRTRKTLNEQFF. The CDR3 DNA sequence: TGTGCCAGTAGAACCCGGAAAACCCTCAATGAGCAGTTCTTC.

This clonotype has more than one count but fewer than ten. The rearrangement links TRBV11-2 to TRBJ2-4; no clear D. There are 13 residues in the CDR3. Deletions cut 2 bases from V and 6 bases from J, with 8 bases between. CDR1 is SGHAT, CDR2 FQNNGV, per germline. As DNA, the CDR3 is TGTGCCAGCAGCTTATCCACGGGAAACATTCAGTACTTC. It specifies CASSLSTGNIQYF.

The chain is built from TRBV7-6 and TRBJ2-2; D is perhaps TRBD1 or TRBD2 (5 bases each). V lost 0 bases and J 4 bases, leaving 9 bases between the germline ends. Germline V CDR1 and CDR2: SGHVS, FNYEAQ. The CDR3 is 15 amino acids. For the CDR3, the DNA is TGTGCCAGCAGCTTAGCCGGGGCCTTCACCGGGGAGCTGTTTTTT. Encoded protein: CASSLAGAFTGELFF. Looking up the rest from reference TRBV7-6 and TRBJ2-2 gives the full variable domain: GAGVSQSPRYKVTKRGQDVALRCDPISGHVSLYWYRQALGQGPEFLTYFNYEAQQDKSGLPNDRFSAERPEGSISTLTIQRTEQRDSAMYRCASSLAGAFTGELFFGEGSRLTVL.

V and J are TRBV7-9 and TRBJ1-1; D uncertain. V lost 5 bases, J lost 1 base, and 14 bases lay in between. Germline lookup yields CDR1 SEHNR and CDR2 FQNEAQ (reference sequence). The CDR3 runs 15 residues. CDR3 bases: TGTGCCAGCAGCCCCTCGGCCGATAGGAACACTGAAGCTTTCTTT. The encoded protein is CASSPSADRNTEAFF.

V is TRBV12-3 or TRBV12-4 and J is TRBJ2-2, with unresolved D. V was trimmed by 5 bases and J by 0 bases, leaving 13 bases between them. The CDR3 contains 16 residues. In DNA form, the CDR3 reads TGTGCCAGCAGTGAATGGCGGAACGCGAACACCGGGGAGCTGTTTTTT. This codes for CASSEWRNANTGELFF.

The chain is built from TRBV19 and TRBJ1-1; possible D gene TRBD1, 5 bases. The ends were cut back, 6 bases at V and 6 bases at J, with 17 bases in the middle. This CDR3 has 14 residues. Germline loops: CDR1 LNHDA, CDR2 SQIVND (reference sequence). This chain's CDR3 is CASSWDGEAPEAFF. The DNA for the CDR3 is TGTGCCAGTAGCTGGGACGGGGAGGCGCCTGAAGCTTTCTTT.

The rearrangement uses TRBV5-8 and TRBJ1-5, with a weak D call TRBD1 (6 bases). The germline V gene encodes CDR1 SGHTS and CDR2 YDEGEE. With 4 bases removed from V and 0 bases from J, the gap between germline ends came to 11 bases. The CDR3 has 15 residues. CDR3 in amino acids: CASSQWGHSNQPQHF. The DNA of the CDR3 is TGTGCCAGCAGCCAGTGGGGGCATAGCAATCAGCCCCAGCATTTT.

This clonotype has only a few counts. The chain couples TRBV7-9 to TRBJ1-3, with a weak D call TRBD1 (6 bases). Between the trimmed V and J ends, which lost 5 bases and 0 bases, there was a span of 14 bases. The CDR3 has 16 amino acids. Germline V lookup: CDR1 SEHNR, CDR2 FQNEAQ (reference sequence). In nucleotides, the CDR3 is TGTGCCAGCAGCCCATCAACAGGGATCTCTGGAAACACCATATATTTT. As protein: CASSPSTGISGNTIYF.

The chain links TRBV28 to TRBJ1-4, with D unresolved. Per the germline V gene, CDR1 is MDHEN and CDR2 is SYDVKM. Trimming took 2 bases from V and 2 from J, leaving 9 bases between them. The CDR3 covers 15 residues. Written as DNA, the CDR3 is TGTGCCAGCAGTTTAGCAACATCCACTAATGAAAAACTGTTTTTT. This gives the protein CASSLATSTNEKLFF. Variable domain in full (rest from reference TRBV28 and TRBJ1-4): DVKVTQSSRYLVKRTGEKVFLECVQDMDHENMFWYRQDPGLGLRLIYFSYDVKMKEKGDIPEGYSVSREKKERFSLILESASTNQTSMYLCASSLATSTNEKLFFGSGTQLSVL.

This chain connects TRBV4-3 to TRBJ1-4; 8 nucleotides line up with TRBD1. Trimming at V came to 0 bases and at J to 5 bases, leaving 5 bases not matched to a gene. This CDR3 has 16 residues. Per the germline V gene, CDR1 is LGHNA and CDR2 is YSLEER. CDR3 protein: CASSQDGGTGNEKLFF. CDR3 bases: TGCGCCAGCAGCCAAGATGGGGGGACAGGAAATGAAAAACTGTTTTTT.

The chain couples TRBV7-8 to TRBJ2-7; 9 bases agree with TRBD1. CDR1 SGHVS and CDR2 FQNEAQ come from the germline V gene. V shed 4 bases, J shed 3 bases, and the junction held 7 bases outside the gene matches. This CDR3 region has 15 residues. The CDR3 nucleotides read TGTGCCAGCAGCTCGGACAGGGGCCTCCTCTACGAGCAGTACTTC. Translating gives CASSSDRGLLYEQYF.

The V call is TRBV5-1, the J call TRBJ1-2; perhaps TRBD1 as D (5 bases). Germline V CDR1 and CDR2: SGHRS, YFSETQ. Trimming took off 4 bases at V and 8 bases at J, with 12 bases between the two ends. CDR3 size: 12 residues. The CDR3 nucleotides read TGCGCCAGCAGCCAGCAGGGCAAGGGCTACACCTTC. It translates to CASSQQGKGYTF.

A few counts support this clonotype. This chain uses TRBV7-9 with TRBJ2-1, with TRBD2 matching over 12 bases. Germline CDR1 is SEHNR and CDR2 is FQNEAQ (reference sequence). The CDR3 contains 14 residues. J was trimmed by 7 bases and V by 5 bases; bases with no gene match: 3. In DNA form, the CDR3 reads TGTGCCAGCAGCCCTAGCGGGGGGGGAAATGAGCAGTTCTTC. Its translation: CASSPSGGGNEQFF.

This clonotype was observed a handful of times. The CDR3 DNA follows: TGTGCCAGCGAGGGTGACAGGGGTAAGAATCAGCCCCAGCATTTT. Amino acid sequence: CASEGDRGKNQPQHF. The V and J genes are TRBV2 and TRBJ1-5, with 8 positions matching TRBD1. Germline CDR1 is SNHLY and CDR2 is FYNNEI. This CDR3 comprises 15 residues. V lost 8 bases, J lost 4 bases, and 10 bases stayed unmatched.

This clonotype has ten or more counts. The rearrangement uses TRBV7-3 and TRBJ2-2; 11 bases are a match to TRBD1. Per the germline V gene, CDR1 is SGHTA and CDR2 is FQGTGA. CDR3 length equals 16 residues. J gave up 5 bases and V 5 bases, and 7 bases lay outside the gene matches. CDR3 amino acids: CASSPRTGGTTGELFF. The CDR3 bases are TGTGCCAGCAGCCCCCGGACAGGGGGCACTACCGGGGAGCTGTTTTTT.

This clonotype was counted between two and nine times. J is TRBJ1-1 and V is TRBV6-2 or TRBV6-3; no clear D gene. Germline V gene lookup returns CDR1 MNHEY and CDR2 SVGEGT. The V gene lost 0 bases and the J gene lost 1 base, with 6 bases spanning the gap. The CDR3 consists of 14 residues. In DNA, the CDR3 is TGTGCCAGCAGTTACTCAGGCCGGAACACTGAAGCTTTCTTT. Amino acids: CASSYSGRNTEAFF.

DNA of the CDR3: TGTGCCAGCAGCGGGCCAGGGGTGACTGAAGCTTTCTTT. It translates to CASSGPGVTEAFF. The chain is built from TRBV7-6 and TRBJ1-1; D is possibly TRBD1 (6 bases). Looked up from germline, CDR1 is SGHVS and CDR2 is FNYEAQ. V lost 5 bases and J 5 bases, leaving 12 bases between the germline ends. The CDR3 loop spans 13 amino acids.

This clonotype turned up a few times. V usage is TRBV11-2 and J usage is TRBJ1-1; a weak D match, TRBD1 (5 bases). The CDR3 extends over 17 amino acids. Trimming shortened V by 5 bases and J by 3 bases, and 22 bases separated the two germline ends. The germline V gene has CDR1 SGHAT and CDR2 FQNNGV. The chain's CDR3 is CASSRPPWEGRYTEAFF. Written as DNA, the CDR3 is TGTGCCAGCAGCCGGCCCCCTTGGGAGGGGCGGTACACTGAAGCTTTCTTT.

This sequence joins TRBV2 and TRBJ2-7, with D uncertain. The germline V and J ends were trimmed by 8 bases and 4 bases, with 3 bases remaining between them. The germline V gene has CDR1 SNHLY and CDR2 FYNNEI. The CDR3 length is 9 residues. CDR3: CASGYEQYF. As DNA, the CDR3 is TGTGCCAGCGGGTACGAGCAGTACTTC.

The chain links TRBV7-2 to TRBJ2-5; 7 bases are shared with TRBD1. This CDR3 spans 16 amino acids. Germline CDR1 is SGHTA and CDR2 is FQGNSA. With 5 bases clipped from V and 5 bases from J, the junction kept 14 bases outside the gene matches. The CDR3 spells CASSQGGQTKGETQYF. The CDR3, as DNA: TGTGCCAGCAGCCAAGGGGGCCAAACGAAGGGGGAGACCCAGTACTTC.

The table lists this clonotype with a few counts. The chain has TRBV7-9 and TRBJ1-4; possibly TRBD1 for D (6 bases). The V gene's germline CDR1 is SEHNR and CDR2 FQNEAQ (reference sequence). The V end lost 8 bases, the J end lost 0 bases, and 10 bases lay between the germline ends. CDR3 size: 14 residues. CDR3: CASSTGPTNEKLFF. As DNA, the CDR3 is TGTGCCAGCTCAACAGGGCCAACTAATGAAAAACTGTTTTTT.